Listed below are T cell receptor beta chains from one sample, sequenced in a study of OX40 agonist ivuxolimab in advanced cancers. The table came from immunoSEQ multiplex PCR; TCRdb's copy has only in-frame clones and leaves some out. The sample includes roughly 24,000 clones, 75% to 85% of them seen just once. The sequences come from CD4+ or CD8+ T cells sorted from blood, collected in a trial of the OX40 agonist ivuxolimab. The receptor set was obtained from an adult with an advanced solid tumor such as melanoma, head and neck, liver or kidney cancer. The CDR3 runs from the conserved cysteine through the conserved F or W. The order of the fields is V gene, D gene, clone size, J gene, CDR3 length, CDR3 DNA, CDR3 protein. The D gene is left open where the match is weak. Expanded clones get a size class; other rows say once, few or many, or leave the size out.

V gene: TRBV27; D gene: NA; clone size: NA; J gene: TRBJ1-1; CDR3 length: 13; CDR3 DNA: TGTGCCAGCAGTTGGGCCAGGGGTCCTGAAGCTTTCTTT; CDR3 protein: CASSWARGPEAFF
V gene: TRBV7-6; D gene: NA; clone size: NA; J gene: TRBJ2-1; CDR3 length: 12; CDR3 DNA: TGTGCCAGCAGCCCGTCGGGGAATGAGCAGTTCTTC; CDR3 protein: CASSPSGNEQFF
V gene: TRBV7-9; D gene: NA; clone size: NA; J gene: TRBJ1-2; CDR3 length: 15; CDR3 DNA: TGTGCCAGCAGCTTGGCCGCGGACGGTGGAGAAGGCTACACCTTC; CDR3 protein: CASSLAADGGEGYTF
V gene: TRBV6-1; D gene: NA; clone size: few; J gene: TRBJ1-1; CDR3 length: 15; CDR3 DNA: TGTGCCAGCAGTGAGGAACCAGGGCTGAACACTGAAGCTTTCTTT; CDR3 protein: CASSEEPGLNTEAFF
V gene: TRBV28; D gene: NA; clone size: once; J gene: TRBJ1-1; CDR3 length: 12; CDR3 DNA: TGTGCCAGCAGTATCAGGGGTACTGAAGCTTTCTTT; CDR3 protein: CASSIRGTEAFF
V gene: TRBV6-6; D gene: NA; clone size: once; J gene: TRBJ1-6; CDR3 length: 16; CDR3 DNA: TGTGCCAGCAGCCTCACACAGGGTAAACACAATTCACCCCTCCACTTT; CDR3 protein: CASSLTQGKHNSPLHF
V gene: TRBV27; D gene: NA; clone size: once; J gene: TRBJ2-4; CDR3 length: 14; CDR3 DNA: TGTGCCAGCAGTTTAGGGTCCGCCAAAAACATTCAGTACTTC; CDR3 protein: CASSLGSAKNIQYF
V gene: TRBV28; D gene: TRBD1; clone size: NA; J gene: TRBJ1-5; CDR3 length: 14; CDR3 DNA: TGTGCCAGCATGAGGACAGGGAAAAATCAGCCCCAGCATTTT; CDR3 protein: CASMRTGKNQPQHF
V gene: TRBV19; D gene: NA; clone size: NA; J gene: TRBJ1-1; CDR3 length: 13; CDR3 DNA: TGTGCCAGTAGTATCCTCGGGCTTTCTGAAGCTTTCTTT; CDR3 protein: CASSILGLSEAFF
V gene: TRBV5-1; D gene: NA; clone size: NA; J gene: TRBJ2-2; CDR3 length: 14; CDR3 DNA: TGCGCCAGCAGCTTGATGGGAAACACCGGGGAGCTGTTTTTT; CDR3 protein: CASSLMGNTGELFF
V gene: TRBV7-2; D gene: TRBD2; clone size: NA; J gene: TRBJ2-1; CDR3 length: 12; CDR3 DNA: TGTGCCAGCAGCCGAAGCGGGGCTGAGCAGTTCTTC; CDR3 protein: CASSRSGAEQFF
V gene: TRBV4-1; D gene: NA; clone size: few; J gene: TRBJ1-5; CDR3 length: 13; CDR3 DNA: TGCGCCAGCAGCCAAGAGGGTCTGCAGCCCCAGCATTTT; CDR3 protein: CASSQEGLQPQHF
V gene: TRBV5-4; D gene: NA; clone size: NA; J gene: TRBJ1-1; CDR3 length: 15; CDR3 DNA: TGTGCCAGCAGCTTGGCCCAGGGTCGGAACACTGAAGCTTTCTTT; CDR3 protein: CASSLAQGRNTEAFF
V gene: TRBV28; D gene: NA; clone size: NA; J gene: TRBJ2-5; CDR3 length: 14; CDR3 DNA: TGTGCCAGCAGACCGGGCCTCCAGCAAGAGACCCAGTACTTC; CDR3 protein: CASRPGLQQETQYF
V gene: TRBV10-3; D gene: TRBD1; clone size: NA; J gene: TRBJ1-4; CDR3 length: 15; CDR3 DNA: TGTGCCATCAGTGGAGGACAGGGCGGTAATGAAAAACTGTTTTTT; CDR3 protein: CAISGGQGGNEKLFF
V gene: TRBV11-2; D gene: TRBD2; clone size: NA; J gene: TRBJ2-2; CDR3 length: 13; CDR3 DNA: TGTGCCAGCAGCTTTAGCGGGGCCGGGGAGCTGTTTTTT; CDR3 protein: CASSFSGAGELFF
V gene: TRBV9; D gene: NA; clone size: NA; J gene: TRBJ2-1; CDR3 length: 12; CDR3 DNA: TGTGCCAGCAGCTCAGGTGGCGGTCAGCAGTTCTTC; CDR3 protein: CASSSGGGQQFF
V gene: TRBV28; D gene: NA; clone size: NA; J gene: TRBJ1-2; CDR3 length: 12; CDR3 DNA: TGTGCCAGCACCTCTGTCGGGGGTGGCTACACCTTC; CDR3 protein: CASTSVGGGYTF
V gene: TRBV2; D gene: NA; clone size: NA; J gene: TRBJ2-2; CDR3 length: 14; CDR3 DNA: TGTGCCAGCAGTGCTGGGGGGGCCACCGGGGAGCTGTTTTTT; CDR3 protein: CASSAGGATGELFF
V gene: TRBV7-9; D gene: TRBD2; clone size: NA; J gene: TRBJ2-5; CDR3 length: 16; CDR3 DNA: TGTGCCAGCAGCTTAGTGCCGAAGATGCGGGAGGAGACCCAGTACTTC; CDR3 protein: CASSLVPKMREETQYF
V gene: TRBV27; D gene: TRBD1; clone size: NA; J gene: TRBJ1-2; CDR3 length: 12; CDR3 DNA: TGTGCCAGCAGACAGGGGAGCTATGGCTACACCTTC; CDR3 protein: CASRQGSYGYTF
V gene: TRBV28; D gene: TRBD1; clone size: NA; J gene: TRBJ1-2; CDR3 length: 14; CDR3 DNA: TGTGCCAGCAGTGCCGTGGGACAGTTCGATGGCTACACCTTC; CDR3 protein: CASSAVGQFDGYTF
V gene: TRBV2; D gene: NA; clone size: NA; J gene: TRBJ2-7; CDR3 length: 12; CDR3 DNA: TGTGCCAGCAGTCGGGCAGCCTACGAGCAGTACTTC; CDR3 protein: CASSRAAYEQYF
V gene: TRBV18; D gene: NA; clone size: NA; J gene: TRBJ1-4; CDR3 length: 14; CDR3 DNA: TGTGCCAGCTCATCACCCCCAGGGAGGGAAAAACTGTTTTTT; CDR3 protein: CASSSPPGREKLFF
V gene: TRBV19; D gene: TRBD1; clone size: NA; J gene: TRBJ2-5; CDR3 length: 16; CDR3 DNA: TGTGCCAGTAGTATCGGGACAGGCCTTTACCAAGAGACCCAGTACTTC; CDR3 protein: CASSIGTGLYQETQYF
V gene: TRBV4-2; D gene: NA; clone size: NA; J gene: TRBJ2-7; CDR3 length: 12; CDR3 DNA: TGTGCCAGCAGCCAGGGGGCCTACGAGCAGTACTTC; CDR3 protein: CASSQGAYEQYF
V gene: TRBV5-6; D gene: TRBD1; clone size: NA; J gene: TRBJ2-7; CDR3 length: 14; CDR3 DNA: TGTGCCAGCAGCTTCCCCACAGGGGTCTACGAGCAGTACTTC; CDR3 protein: CASSFPTGVYEQYF
V gene: TRBV27; D gene: NA; clone size: NA; J gene: TRBJ2-5; CDR3 length: 14; CDR3 DNA: TGTGCCAGCAGTTTATGGGGGAGCCAAGAGACCCAGTACTTC; CDR3 protein: CASSLWGSQETQYF
V gene: TRBV5-5; D gene: NA; clone size: NA; J gene: TRBJ1-5; CDR3 length: 13; CDR3 DNA: TGTGCCAGCAGCAGCGCGGGGAATCAGCCCCAGCATTTT; CDR3 protein: CASSSAGNQPQHF
V gene: TRBV2; D gene: NA; clone size: NA; J gene: TRBJ2-5; CDR3 length: 14; CDR3 DNA: TGTGCCAGCAGTCCTCGCTCAGCACAAGAGACCCAGTACTTC; CDR3 protein: CASSPRSAQETQYF
V gene: TRBV9; D gene: TRBD1; clone size: NA; J gene: TRBJ2-7; CDR3 length: 14; CDR3 DNA: TGTGCCAGCAGCGTACGGGACAGCTCCTACGAGCAGTACTTC; CDR3 protein: CASSVRDSSYEQYF
V gene: TRBV9; D gene: NA; clone size: NA; J gene: TRBJ1-2; CDR3 length: 14; CDR3 DNA: TGTGCCAGCAGCGTCTCGGGGAGTAACTATGGCTACACCTTC; CDR3 protein: CASSVSGSNYGYTF
V gene: TRBV6-6; D gene: TRBD1; clone size: few; J gene: TRBJ1-1; CDR3 length: 15; CDR3 DNA: TGTGCCACCTATCCGGGACAGAATACGAACACTGAAGCTTTCTTT; CDR3 protein: CATYPGQNTNTEAFF
V gene: TRBV4-3; D gene: TRBD1; clone size: large; J gene: TRBJ1-2; CDR3 length: 14; CDR3 DNA: TGCGCCAGCAGCTTAGTACAGGGGGCCTCTGGCTACACCTTC; CDR3 protein: CASSLVQGASGYTF
V gene: TRBV10-1; D gene: NA; clone size: NA; J gene: TRBJ1-1; CDR3 length: 13; CDR3 DNA: TGCGCCAGCAGTGACGGGGGGAACACTGAAGCTTTCTTT; CDR3 protein: CASSDGGNTEAFF
V gene: TRBV7-9; D gene: TRBD1; clone size: once; J gene: TRBJ1-2; CDR3 length: 16; CDR3 DNA: TGTGCCAGCAGCGCTCAATCAGGGGGCAATCGGTATGGCTACACCTTC; CDR3 protein: CASSAQSGGNRYGYTF
V gene: TRBV5-4; D gene: TRBD2; clone size: NA; J gene: TRBJ2-7; CDR3 length: 14; CDR3 DNA: TGTGCCAGCAGCGTGGGGAGCGGGATCTACGAGCAGTACTTC; CDR3 protein: CASSVGSGIYEQYF